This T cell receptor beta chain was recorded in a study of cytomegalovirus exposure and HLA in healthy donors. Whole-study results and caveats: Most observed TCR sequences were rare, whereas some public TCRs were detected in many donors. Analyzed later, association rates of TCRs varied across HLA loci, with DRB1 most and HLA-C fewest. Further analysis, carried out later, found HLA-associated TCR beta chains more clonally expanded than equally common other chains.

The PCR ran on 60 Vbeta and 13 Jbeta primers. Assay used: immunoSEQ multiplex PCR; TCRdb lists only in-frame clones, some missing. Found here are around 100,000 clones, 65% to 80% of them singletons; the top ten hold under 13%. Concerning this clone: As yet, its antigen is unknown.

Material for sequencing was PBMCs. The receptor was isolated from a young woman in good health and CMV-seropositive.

CDR3 protein: CASSLSRAHGYTF. The CDR3 bases are TGTGCCAGCAGTCTGTCCAGGGCCCATGGCTACACCTTC. V gene TRBV27 combines with J gene TRBJ1-2, with TRBD1 as a possible D gene (5 bases). CDR1 MNHEY and CDR2 SMNVEV come from the germline V gene (reference sequence). V shed 5 bases and J shed 6 bases, with 13 bases lying between them. This CDR3 contains 13 residues.